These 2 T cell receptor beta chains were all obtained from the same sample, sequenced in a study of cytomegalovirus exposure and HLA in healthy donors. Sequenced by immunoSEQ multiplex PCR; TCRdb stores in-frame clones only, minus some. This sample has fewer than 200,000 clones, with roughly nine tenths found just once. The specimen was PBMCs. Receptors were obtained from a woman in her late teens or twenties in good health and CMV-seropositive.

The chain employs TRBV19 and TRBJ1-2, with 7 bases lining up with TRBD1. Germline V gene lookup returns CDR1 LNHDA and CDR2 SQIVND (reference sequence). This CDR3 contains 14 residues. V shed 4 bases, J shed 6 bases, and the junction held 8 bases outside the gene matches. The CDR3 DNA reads TGTGCCAGTAGTAGGGACAGATCTTCCAATGGCTACACCTTC. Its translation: CASSRDRSSNGYTF.

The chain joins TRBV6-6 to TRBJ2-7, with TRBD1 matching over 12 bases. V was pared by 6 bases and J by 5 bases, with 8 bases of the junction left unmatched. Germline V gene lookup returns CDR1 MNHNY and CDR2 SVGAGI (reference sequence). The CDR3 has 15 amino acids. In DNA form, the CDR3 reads TGTGCCAGCAGGAGGACCGGGACAGGGGGCCACGAGCAGTACTTC. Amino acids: CASRRTGTGGHEQYF.